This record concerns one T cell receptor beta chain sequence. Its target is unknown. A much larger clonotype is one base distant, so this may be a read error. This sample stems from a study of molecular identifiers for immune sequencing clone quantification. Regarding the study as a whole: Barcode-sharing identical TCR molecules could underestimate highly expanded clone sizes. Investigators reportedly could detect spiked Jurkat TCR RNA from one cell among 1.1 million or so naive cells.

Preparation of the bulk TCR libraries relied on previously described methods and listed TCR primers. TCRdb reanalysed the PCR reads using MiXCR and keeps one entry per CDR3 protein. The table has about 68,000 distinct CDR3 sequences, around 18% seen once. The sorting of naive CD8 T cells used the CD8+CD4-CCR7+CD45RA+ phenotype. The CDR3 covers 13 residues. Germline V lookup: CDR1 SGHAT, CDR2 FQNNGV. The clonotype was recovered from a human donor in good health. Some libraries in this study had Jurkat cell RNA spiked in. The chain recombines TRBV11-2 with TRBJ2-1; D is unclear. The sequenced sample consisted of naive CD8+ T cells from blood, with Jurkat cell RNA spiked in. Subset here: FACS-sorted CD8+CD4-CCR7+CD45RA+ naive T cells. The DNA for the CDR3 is TGTGCCAGCAGCTTAGTCTCCGACAATGTGCAGTTCTTC. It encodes CASSLVSDNVQFF.